This TCR beta chain is drawn from a study of technical replicates of blood from a handful of donors. Libraries were prepared by immunoSEQ multiplex PCR; TCRdb keeps only in-frame clonotypes and omits some of them. The sample holds about 61,000 clones, almost 97% seen once. Trimming left V 3 bases short and J 1 base short, with 21 bases between. CDR1 MGHRA and CDR2 YSYEKL come from the germline V gene. There are 18 residues in the CDR3. The specimen sequenced was T cells isolated from PBMCs. This sequence joins TRBV4-1 and TRBJ1-1; weak D call: TRBD1 (6 bases). This clonotype was sampled from a human donor in good health. CDR3 in DNA: TGCGCCAGCAGCCATGAAAGGGAAATGACAGGCAGGAACACTGAAGCTTTCTTT. Its translation is CASSHEREMTGRNTEAFF.